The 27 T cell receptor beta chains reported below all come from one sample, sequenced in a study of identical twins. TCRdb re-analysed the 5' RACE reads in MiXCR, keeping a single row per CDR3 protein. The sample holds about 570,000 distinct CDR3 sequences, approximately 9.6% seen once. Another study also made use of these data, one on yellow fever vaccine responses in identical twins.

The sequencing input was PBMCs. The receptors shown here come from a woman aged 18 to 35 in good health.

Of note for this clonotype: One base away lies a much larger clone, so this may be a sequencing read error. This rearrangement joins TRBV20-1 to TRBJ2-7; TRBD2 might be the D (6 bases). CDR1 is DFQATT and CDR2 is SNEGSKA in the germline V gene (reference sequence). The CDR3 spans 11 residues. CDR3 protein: CSAIRDCPSGF. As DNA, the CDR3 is TGCAGTGCTATCCGGGACTGCCCTAGTGGCTTC.

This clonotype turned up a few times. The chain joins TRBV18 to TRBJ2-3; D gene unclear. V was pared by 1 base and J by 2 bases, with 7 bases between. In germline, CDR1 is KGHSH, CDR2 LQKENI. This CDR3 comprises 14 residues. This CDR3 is CASSPQGPTDTQYF. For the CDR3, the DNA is TGTGCCAGCTCACCACAGGGCCCCACAGATACGCAGTATTTT.

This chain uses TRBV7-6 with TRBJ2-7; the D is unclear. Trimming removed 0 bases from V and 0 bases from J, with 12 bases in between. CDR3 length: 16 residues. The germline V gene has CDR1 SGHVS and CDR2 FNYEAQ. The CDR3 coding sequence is TGTGCCAGCAGCTTAGCGCCAAGACACAGCTCCTACGAGCAGTACTTC. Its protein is CASSLAPRHSSYEQYF.

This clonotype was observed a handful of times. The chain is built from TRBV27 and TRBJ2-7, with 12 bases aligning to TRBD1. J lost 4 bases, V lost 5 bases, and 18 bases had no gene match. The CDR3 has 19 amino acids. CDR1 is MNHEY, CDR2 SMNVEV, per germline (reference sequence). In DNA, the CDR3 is TGTGCCAGCAGTCTAATTGCTGGGACAGGGGGCGATCCTAGGTACGAGCAGTACTTC. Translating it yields CASSLIAGTGGDPRYEQYF.

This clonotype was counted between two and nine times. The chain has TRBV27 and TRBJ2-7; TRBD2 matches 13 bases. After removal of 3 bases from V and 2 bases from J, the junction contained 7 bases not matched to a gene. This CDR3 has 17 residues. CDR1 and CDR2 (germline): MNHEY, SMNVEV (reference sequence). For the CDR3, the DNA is TGTGCCAGCAGTTTCCGAGGACTAGCGGGGGATACCTACGAGCAGTACTTC. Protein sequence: CASSFRGLAGDTYEQYF.

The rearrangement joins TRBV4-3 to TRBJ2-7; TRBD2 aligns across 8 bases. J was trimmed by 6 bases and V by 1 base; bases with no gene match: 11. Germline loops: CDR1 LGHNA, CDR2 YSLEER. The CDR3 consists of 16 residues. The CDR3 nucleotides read TGCGCCAGCAGCCAAGGGTCAGCGGGAGTTTCCGCCGAGCAGTACTTC. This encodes CASSQGSAGVSAEQYF.

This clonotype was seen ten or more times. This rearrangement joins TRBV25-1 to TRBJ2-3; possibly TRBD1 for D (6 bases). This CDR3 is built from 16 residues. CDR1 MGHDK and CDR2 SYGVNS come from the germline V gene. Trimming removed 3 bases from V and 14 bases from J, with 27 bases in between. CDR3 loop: CASSDSPQGLLGRRYF. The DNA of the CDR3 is TGTGCCAGCAGTGATAGTCCTCAGGGGCTCTTGGGTCGTCGGTATTTT.

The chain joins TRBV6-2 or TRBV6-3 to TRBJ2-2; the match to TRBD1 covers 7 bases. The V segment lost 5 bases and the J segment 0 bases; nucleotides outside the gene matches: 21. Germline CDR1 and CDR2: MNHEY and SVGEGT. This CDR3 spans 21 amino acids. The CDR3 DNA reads TGTGCCAGCAGTAGTCTGGGACGTAGGGGGCTCCTATACGCGAACACCGGGGAGCTGTTTTTT. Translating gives CASSSLGRRGLLYANTGELFF.

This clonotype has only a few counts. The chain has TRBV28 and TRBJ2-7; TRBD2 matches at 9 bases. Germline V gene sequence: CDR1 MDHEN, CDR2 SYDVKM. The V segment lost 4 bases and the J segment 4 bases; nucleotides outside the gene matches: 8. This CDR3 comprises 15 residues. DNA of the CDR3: TGTGCCAGCAGTTACCTACTAGCGGGCCCTTACGAGCAGTACTTC. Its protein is CASSYLLAGPYEQYF.

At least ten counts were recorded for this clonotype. The CDR3 nucleotides are TGCAGCGCCGATCCCTGGGTCGCGTCCTTAGGGGCAGATACGCAGTATTTT. Translation: CSADPWVASLGADTQYF. This rearrangement joins TRBV29-1 to TRBJ2-3; tentatively, D is TRBD1 (5 bases). The V and J ends lost 7 bases and 4 bases respectively, with 27 bases between them. The CDR3 covers 17 residues. Germline CDR1 and CDR2: SQVTM and ANQGSEA.

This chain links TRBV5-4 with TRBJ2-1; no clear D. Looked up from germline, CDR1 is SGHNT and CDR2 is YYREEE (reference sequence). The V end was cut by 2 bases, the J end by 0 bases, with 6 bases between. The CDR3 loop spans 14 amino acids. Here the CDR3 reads CASSFPSSYNEQFF. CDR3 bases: TGTGCCAGCAGCTTCCCCAGCTCCTACAATGAGCAGTTCTTC.

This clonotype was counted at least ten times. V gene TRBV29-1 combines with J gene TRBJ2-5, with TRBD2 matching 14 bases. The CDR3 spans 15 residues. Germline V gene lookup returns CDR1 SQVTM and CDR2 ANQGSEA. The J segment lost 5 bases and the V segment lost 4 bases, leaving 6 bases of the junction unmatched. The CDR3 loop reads CSVAFGLAGGETQYF. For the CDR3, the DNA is TGCAGCGTTGCTTTCGGACTAGCGGGAGGTGAGACCCAGTACTTC.

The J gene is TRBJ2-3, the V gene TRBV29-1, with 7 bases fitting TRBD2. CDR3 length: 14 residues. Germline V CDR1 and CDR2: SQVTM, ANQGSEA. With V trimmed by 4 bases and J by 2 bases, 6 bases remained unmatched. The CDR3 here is CSVGASGFTDTQYF. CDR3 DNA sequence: TGCAGCGTTGGGGCTAGCGGCTTCACAGATACGCAGTATTTT.

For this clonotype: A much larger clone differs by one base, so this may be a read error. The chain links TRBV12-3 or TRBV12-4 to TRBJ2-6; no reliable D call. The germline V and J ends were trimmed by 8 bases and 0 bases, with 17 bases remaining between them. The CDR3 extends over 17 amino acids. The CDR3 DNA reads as TGTGCCAGCTGCCATCGCCAAGTCTCCTCTGGGGCCAACGTCCTGACTTTC. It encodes CASCHRQVSSGANVLTF.

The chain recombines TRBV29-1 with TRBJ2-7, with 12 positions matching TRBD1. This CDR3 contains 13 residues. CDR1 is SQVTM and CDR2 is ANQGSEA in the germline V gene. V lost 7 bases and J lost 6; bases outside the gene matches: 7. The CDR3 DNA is TGCAGCGCCGAGGGGACAGGGGGCGGCGAGCAGTACTTC. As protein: CSAEGTGGGEQYF.

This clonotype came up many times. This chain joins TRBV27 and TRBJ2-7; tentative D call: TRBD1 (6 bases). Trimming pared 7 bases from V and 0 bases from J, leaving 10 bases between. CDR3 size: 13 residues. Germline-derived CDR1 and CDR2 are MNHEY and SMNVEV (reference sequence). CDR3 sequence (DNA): TGTGCCAGCACGAAGACAGGCTCCTACGAGCAGTACTTC. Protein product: CASTKTGSYEQYF.

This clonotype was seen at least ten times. Here the CDR3 DNA reads TGTGCCAGCAGCTGGGACAGGGGAGGCACCGGGGAGCTGTTTTTT. Amino acid sequence: CASSWDRGGTGELFF. V is TRBV11-1 and J is TRBJ2-2; 10 bases map to TRBD1. There are 15 residues in the CDR3. V lost 4 bases to trimming and J lost 4 bases; unmatched junction nucleotides: 3. Germline CDR1 SGHAT, CDR2 FQDESV (reference sequence).

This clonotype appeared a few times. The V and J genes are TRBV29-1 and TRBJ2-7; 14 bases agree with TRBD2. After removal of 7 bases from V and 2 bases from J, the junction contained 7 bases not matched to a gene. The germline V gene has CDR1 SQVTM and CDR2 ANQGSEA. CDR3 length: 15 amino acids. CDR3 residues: CSAGTSGRLPYEQYF. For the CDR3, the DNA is TGCAGCGCCGGGACTAGCGGGAGACTCCCCTACGAGCAGTACTTC.

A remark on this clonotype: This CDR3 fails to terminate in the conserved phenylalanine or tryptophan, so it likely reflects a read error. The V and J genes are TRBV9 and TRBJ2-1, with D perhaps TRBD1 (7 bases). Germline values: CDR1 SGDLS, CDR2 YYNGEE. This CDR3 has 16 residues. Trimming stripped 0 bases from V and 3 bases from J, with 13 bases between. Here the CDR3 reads CASSVAGGKSYNEQFL. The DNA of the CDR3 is TGTGCCAGCAGCGTAGCAGGGGGGAAAAGCTACAATGAGCAGTTCTTA.

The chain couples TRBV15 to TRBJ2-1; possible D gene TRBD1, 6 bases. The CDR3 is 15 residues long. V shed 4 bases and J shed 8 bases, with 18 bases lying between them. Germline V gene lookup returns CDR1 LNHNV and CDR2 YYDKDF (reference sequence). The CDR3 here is CATSIQKRGNHEQFF. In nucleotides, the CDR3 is TGTGCCACCAGCATCCAAAAGAGGGGGAATCATGAGCAGTTCTTC. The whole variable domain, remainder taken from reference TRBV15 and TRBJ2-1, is DAMVIQNPRYQVTQFGKPVTLSCSQTLNHNVMYWYQQKSSQAPKLLFHYYDKDFNNEADTPDNFQSRRPNTSFCFLDIRSPGLGDTAMYLCATSIQKRGNHEQFFGPGTRLTVL.

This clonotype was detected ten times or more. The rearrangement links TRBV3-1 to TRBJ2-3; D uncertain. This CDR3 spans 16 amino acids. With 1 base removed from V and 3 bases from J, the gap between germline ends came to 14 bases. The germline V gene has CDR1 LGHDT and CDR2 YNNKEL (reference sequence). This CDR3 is CASSQGARSSTDTQYF. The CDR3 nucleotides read TGTGCCAGCAGCCAAGGGGCGCGGAGCTCTACAGATACGCAGTATTTT.

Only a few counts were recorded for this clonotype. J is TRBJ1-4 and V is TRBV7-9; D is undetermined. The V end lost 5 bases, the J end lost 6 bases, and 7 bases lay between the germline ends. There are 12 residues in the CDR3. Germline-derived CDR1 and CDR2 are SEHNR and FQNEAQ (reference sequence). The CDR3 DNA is TGTGCCAGCAGCCCTCTGGATGAAAAACTGTTTTTT. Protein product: CASSPLDEKLFF.

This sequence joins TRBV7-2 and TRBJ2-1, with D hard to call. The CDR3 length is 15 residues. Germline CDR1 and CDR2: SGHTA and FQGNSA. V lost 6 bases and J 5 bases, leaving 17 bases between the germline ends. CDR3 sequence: CASSLPPGGDNEQFF. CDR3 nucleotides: TGTGCCAGCAGTCTCCCCCCGGGCGGTGACAATGAGCAGTTCTTC.

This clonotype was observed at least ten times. DNA of the CDR3: TGTGCCAGCATAATGGGGAACGAGCAGTACTTC. Its translation: CASIMGNEQYF. V usage is TRBV25-1 and J usage is TRBJ2-7, with no clear D. Trimming shortened V by 7 bases and J by 5 bases, and 9 bases separated the two germline ends. Looked up from germline, CDR1 is MGHDK and CDR2 is SYGVNS. This CDR3 contains 11 residues.

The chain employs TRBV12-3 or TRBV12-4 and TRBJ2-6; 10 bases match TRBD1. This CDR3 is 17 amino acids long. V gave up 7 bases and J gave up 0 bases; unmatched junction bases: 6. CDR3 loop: CASTQWTGGSGANVLTF. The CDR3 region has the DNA TGTGCCAGCACCCAATGGACAGGGGGCTCTGGGGCCAACGTCCTGACTTTC.

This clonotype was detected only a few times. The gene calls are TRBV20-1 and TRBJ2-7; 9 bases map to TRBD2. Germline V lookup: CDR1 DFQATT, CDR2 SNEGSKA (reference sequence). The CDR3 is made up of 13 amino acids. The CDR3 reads CSQLTSGTYEQYF. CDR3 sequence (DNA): TGCAGCCAGTTGACTAGCGGAACCTACGAGCAGTACTTC.

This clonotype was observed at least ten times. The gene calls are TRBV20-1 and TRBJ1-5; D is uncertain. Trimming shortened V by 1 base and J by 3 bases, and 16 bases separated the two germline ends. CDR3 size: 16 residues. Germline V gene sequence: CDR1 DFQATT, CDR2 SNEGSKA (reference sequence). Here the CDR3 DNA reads TGCAGTGCTAGAGTGAAGGGCGCGCCTTCCAATCAGCCCCAGCATTTT. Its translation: CSARVKGAPSNQPQHF.